The entry below gives a single T cell receptor beta chain sequence along with its context. What it binds is unknown. Only in-frame clones appear in the TCRdb table, and some are missing; sequencing was by immunoSEQ multiplex PCR. The sample has about 100,000 clones; approximately 90% are singletons. The data are from a study of PD-1 blockade in classical Hodgkin lymphoma. Findings and limits, study-wide: Newly diagnosed patients were reported to start with lower TCR diversity than healthy donors.

CDR3 length equals 14 residues. Trimming cost V 6 bases and J 2 bases, with 11 bases left between them. Germline assignment: CDR1 MDHEN and CDR2 SYDVKM. Autologous stem cell transplantation was followed by relapse in every patient, and brentuximab vedotin exposure varied. This specimen consisted of peripheral blood mononuclear cells (PBMCs), obtained before the second cycle of nivolumab. The chain combines TRBV28 with TRBJ1-5; D gene ambiguous. The sequence came from a human donor with classical Hodgkin lymphoma. This chain's CDR3 is CASSLPLGNQPQHF. The CDR3, as DNA: TGTGCCAGCAGCCTCCCGTTGGGCAATCAGCCCCAGCATTTT.